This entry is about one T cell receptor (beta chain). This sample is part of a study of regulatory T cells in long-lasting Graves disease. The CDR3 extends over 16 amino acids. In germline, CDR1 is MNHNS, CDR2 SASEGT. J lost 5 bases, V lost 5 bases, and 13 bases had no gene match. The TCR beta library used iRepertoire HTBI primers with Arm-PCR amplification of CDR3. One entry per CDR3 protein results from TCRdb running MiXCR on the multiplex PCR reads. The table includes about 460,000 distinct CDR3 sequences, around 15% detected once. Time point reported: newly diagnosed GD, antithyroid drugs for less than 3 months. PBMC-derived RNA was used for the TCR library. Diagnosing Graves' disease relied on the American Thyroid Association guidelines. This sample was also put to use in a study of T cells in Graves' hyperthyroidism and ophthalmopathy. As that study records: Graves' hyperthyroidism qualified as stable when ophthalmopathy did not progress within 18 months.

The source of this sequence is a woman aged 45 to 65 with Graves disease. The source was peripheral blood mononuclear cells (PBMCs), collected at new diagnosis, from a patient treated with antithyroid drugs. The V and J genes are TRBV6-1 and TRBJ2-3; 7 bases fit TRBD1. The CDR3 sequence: CASSTPGTVWGDTQYF. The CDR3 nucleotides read TGTGCCAGCAGTACCCCGGGGACAGTATGGGGAGATACGCAGTATTTT.